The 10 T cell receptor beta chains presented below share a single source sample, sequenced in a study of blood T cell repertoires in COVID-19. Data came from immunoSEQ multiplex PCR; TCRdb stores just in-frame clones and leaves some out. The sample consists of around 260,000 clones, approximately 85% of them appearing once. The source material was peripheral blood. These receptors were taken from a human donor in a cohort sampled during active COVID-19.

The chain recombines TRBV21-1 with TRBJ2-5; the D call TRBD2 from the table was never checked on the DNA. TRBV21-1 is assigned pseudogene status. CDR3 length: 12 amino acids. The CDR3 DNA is TGTGCCAGCCTCGGAGGGAGGAAGACCCAGTACTTC. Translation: CASLGGRKTQYF.

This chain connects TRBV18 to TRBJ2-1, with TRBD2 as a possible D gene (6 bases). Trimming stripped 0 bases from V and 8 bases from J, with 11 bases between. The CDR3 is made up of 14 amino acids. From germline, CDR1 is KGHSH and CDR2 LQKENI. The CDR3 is CASSPPETSYEQFF. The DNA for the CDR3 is TGTGCCAGCTCACCACCAGAAACTAGCTATGAGCAGTTCTTC.

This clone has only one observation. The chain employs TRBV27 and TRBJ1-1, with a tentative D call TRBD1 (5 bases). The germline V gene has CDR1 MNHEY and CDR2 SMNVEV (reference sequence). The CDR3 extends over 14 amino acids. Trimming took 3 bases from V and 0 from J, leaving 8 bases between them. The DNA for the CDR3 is TGTGCCAGCAGTTTCGGGGGGGTGAACACTGAAGCTTTCTTT. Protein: CASSFGGVNTEAFF.

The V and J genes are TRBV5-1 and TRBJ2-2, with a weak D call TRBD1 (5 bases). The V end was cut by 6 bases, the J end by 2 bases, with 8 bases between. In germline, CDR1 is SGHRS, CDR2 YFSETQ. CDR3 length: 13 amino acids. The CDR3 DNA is TGCGCCAGCACTAGGGGAAACACCGGGGAGCTGTTTTTT. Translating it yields CASTRGNTGELFF.

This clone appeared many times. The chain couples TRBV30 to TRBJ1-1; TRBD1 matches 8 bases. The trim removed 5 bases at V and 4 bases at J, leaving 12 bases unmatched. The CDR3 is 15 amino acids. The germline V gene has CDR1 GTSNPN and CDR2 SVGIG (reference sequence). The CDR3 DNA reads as TGTGCCTGGGTCCCACTCAGGGGGCGCGTCACTGAAGCTTTCTTT. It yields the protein CAWVPLRGRVTEAFF.

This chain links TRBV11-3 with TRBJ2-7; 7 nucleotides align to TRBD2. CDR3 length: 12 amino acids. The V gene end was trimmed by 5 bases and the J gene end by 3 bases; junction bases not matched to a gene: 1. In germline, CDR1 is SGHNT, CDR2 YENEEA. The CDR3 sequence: CASSGGGYEQYF. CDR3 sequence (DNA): TGTGCCAGCAGCGGGGGGGGCTACGAGCAGTACTTC.

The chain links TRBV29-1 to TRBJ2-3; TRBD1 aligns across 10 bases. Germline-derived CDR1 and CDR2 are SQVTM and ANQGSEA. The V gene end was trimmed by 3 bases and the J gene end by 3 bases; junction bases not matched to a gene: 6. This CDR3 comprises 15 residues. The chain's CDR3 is CSVDRTGGGTDTQYF. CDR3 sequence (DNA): TGCAGCGTTGATCGGACAGGGGGGGGGACAGATACGCAGTATTTT.

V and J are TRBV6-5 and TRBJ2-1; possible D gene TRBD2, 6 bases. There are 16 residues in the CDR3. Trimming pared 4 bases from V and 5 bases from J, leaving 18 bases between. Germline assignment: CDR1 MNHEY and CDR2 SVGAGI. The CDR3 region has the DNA TGTGCCAGCAGTTTTTGGGCGGGGTCCCCCAACAATGAGCAGTTCTTC. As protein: CASSFWAGSPNNEQFF.

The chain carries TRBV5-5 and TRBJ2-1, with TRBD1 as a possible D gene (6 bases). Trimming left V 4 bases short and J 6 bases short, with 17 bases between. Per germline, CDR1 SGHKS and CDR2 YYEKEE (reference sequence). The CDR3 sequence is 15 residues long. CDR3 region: CASSPWQGPSNEQFF. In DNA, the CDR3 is TGTGCCAGCAGCCCCTGGCAGGGGCCCTCCAATGAGCAGTTCTTC.

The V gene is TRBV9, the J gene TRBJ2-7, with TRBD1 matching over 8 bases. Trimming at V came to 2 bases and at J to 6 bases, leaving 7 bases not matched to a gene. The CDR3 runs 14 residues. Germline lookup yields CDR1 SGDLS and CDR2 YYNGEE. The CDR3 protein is CASSVGQGGGEQYF. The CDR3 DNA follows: TGTGCCAGCAGCGTCGGACAGGGAGGCGGCGAGCAGTACTTC.